The following is a T cell receptor beta chain sequence with its context. This entry is derived from a study of blood T cell repertoires in COVID-19. Study details: Some COVID-19 samples were acute and others convalescent; all came from the United States, Italy and Spain.

The V gene's germline CDR1 is GTSNPN and CDR2 SVGIG (reference sequence). The CDR3 is 10 amino acids. Trimming cost V 1 base and J 7 bases, with 5 bases left between them. Original processing methods: Reference gene primers were amplified, and this amplification served to estimate nucleated cell counts. The table came from immunoSEQ multiplex PCR; TCRdb's copy has only in-frame clones and leaves some out. D and trimming come from the DNA, and the V and J calls and clone size come from that table. The sample carries about 36,000 clones, 90% recorded once. The receptor comes from a human donor in a cohort sampled during active COVID-19. V and J are TRBV30 and TRBJ2-7; D is uncertain. Material for sequencing was peripheral blood. CDR3 DNA: TGTGCCTGGAGTGGAGGAGAGCAGTACTTC. Residues: CAWSGGEQYF.